This passage covers 19 T cell receptor beta chains from one sample sequenced in a study of blood T cells in healthy people across ages. A second PCR, run for roughly 7 to 11 cycles, used a sample-barcoded 5' primer plus a J-beta primer mix. TCRdb fed the 5' RACE reads into MiXCR, producing one record per CDR3 protein. This sample has 1,100,000 or so distinct CDR3 sequences, with 45% found just once. The sequenced sample was blood. The receptors were sampled from a woman aged 55-70 years in good health.

The chain recombines TRBV21-1 with TRBJ2-1; TRBD1 is the table's D call, not checked against the DNA. The J call may be mistaken, given a closer DNA end match to TRBJ2-7. TRBV21-1 is a pseudogene. The CDR3 covers 16 residues. CDR3 sequence: CASISQDRPGDNEQYF. CDR3 sequence (DNA): TGTGCCAGCATCTCTCAAGACAGGCCAGGAGACAATGAGCAGTACTTC.

Concerning this clonotype itself: Mismatch with germline at one junction end may stem from a read error. This chain uses TRBV10-3 with TRBJ2-1, with D maybe TRBD1 (5 bases). The germline CDR1 and CDR2 sequences are ENHRY and SYGVKD. The CDR3 extends over 15 amino acids. The DNA for the CDR3 is TGTGCCATCGGTGAGTCGAAGGGGATCAAGGAGGAGCAGTTCTTC. This translates into CAIGESKGIKEEQFF.

The chain links TRBV7-8 to TRBJ2-2; D is perhaps TRBD2 (6 bases). Germline CDR1 is SGHVS and CDR2 is FQNEAQ. The CDR3 totals 16 residues. V shed 5 bases and J shed 2 bases, with 15 bases lying between them. CDR3 DNA sequence: TGTGCCAGCAGCCGACGAGGAGGGTCTAACACCGGGGAGCTGTTTTTT. Translated, it gives CASSRRGGSNTGELFF.

CDR3 region: CASIVYQETQYF. In nucleotides, the CDR3 is TGTGCCAGCATAGTGTACCAAGAGACCCAGTACTTC. This rearrangement joins TRBV2 to TRBJ2-5, with no clear D. This CDR3 is 12 amino acids long. The V end was cut by 7 bases, the J end by 0 bases, with 6 bases between. Germline V CDR1 and CDR2: SNHLY, FYNNEI.

The chain is built from TRBV2 and TRBJ2-7; D is perhaps TRBD2 (6 bases). This CDR3 comprises 15 residues. V was trimmed by 4 bases and J by 3 bases, leaving 16 bases between them. Germline V CDR1 and CDR2: SNHLY, FYNNEI. The CDR3 DNA reads TGTGCCAGCAGTGCTCAGTGGGAGCGGGTCTACGAGCAGTACTTC. It codes for CASSAQWERVYEQYF.

The chain carries TRBV27 and TRBJ1-1; 7 bases fit TRBD1. Germline CDR1 reads MNHEY; CDR2 reads SMNVEV (reference sequence). The CDR3 has 17 residues. Trimming at V came to 0 bases and at J to 0 bases, leaving 7 bases not matched to a gene. CDR3 bases: TGTGCCAGCAGTTTATCGAGGCAGGGGGGGCTGAACACTGAAGCTTTCTTT. Encoded protein: CASSLSRQGGLNTEAFF.

This clonotype has just a few counts. V usage is TRBV29-1 and J usage is TRBJ2-7, with D tentatively TRBD1 (6 bases). V lost 7 bases, J lost 1 base, and 14 bases lay in between. Germline CDR1 SQVTM, CDR2 ANQGSEA. The CDR3 is made up of 13 amino acids. Here the CDR3 DNA reads TGCAGCGCAAAGACAGGTACGTCCTACGAGCAGTACTTC. This gives the protein CSAKTGTSYEQYF.

The chain joins TRBV5-1 to TRBJ2-4, with 11 bases identical to TRBD2. V shed 4 bases and J 5 bases; nucleotides not matched to a gene: 8. CDR1 is SGHRS, CDR2 YFSETQ, per germline. This CDR3 contains 16 residues. This CDR3 is CASSIGGTSGQNIQYF. The CDR3 DNA follows: TGCGCCAGCAGCATTGGAGGGACTAGCGGACAAAACATTCAGTACTTC.

This clonotype was recorded a few times. The DNA for the CDR3 is TGCGCCAGCAGCTGGGACAGCGCGAGCTACACCTTC. This codes for CASSWDSASYTF. V is TRBV5-1 and J is TRBJ1-2, with 7 bases matching TRBD1. Looked up from germline, CDR1 is SGHRS and CDR2 is YFSETQ. This CDR3 region has 12 residues. After removal of 3 bases from V and 9 bases from J, the junction contained 5 bases not matched to a gene. Full variable domain (rest looked up from reference TRBV5-1 and TRBJ1-2): KAGVTQTPRYLIKTRGQQVTLSCSPISGHRSVSWYQQTPGQGLQFLFEYFSETQRNKGNFPGRFSGRQFSNSRSEMNVSTLELGDSALYLCASSWDSASYTFGSGTRLTVV.

The CDR3 here is CASSQTPGQGIYEQYF. The CDR3, as DNA: TGCGCCAGCAGCCAAACCCCGGGACAGGGGATTTACGAGCAGTACTTC. This rearrangement joins TRBV4-3 to TRBJ2-5; TRBD1 agrees at 10 bases. The J call may be faulty, since TRBJ2-7 better matches the DNA end. This CDR3 has 16 amino acids. Germline V lookup: CDR1 LGHNA, CDR2 YSLEER.

This clonotype appeared a single time. At one end the junction does not follow the germline gene, possibly because of a read error. V is TRBV12-3 or TRBV12-4 and J is TRBJ2-5, with D possibly matching TRBD1 (7 bases). The length of the CDR3 is 13 residues. CDR3 coding DNA: TGTGCCGGCAGTCCCAGACAGGGAGGGACCCAGTACTTC. As protein: CAGSPRQGGTQYF.

This clonotype was observed a few times. This chain links TRBV12-3 or TRBV12-4 with TRBJ2-3, with 8 bases matching TRBD1. This CDR3 has 12 amino acids. V shed 7 bases and J 8 bases; nucleotides not matched to a gene: 5. CDR3 sequence reads: CASNLGQGTQYF. In DNA form, the CDR3 reads TGTGCCAGCAACCTCGGACAGGGTACGCAGTATTTT.

The CDR3 reads CASSQQQGAKTQYF. In DNA form, the CDR3 reads TGTGCCAGCAGCCAACAACAGGGGGCTAAGACCCAGTACTTC. V and J are TRBV3-1 and TRBJ2-7; 9 bases align to TRBD1. Judging by the DNA end, TRBJ2-5 fits better; the J call may be wrong. The length of the CDR3 is 14 residues. The germline V gene has CDR1 LGHDT and CDR2 YNNKEL (reference sequence).

The chain combines TRBV20-1 with TRBJ2-7, with 7 nucleotides matching TRBD2. Germline lookup yields CDR1 DFQATT and CDR2 SNEGSKA (reference sequence). This CDR3 comprises 14 residues. The ends lost 6 bases at V and 2 bases at J; junction bases unmatched: 10. CDR3 loop: CSAVLSGFAYEQYF. In DNA, the CDR3 is TGCAGTGCCGTCCTTAGCGGGTTCGCCTACGAGCAGTACTTC.

This clonotype has just a few counts. This chain connects TRBV5-1 to TRBJ2-5; D is undetermined. This CDR3 has 18 residues. V was cut by 5 bases and J by 5 bases, with 28 bases left in between. Germline loops: CDR1 SGHRS, CDR2 YFSETQ. The DNA of the CDR3 is TGCGCCAGCAGTCTAGGAGACGGGTTGGTCAATCATCTGGAGACCCAGTACTTC. This codes for CASSLGDGLVNHLETQYF.

The rearrangement joins TRBV2 to TRBJ2-1, with a tentative D call TRBD1 (7 bases). V lost 4 bases to trimming and J lost 9 bases, with 16 bases between them. The CDR3 extends over 14 amino acids. The germline CDR1 and CDR2 sequences are SNHLY and FYNNEI. CDR3 loop: CASSAASQGGEQFF. The DNA for the CDR3 is TGTGCCAGCAGTGCTGCTAGCCAGGGGGGTGAGCAGTTCTTC.

The chain joins TRBV28 to TRBJ2-1, with 7 bases identical to TRBD2. The V segment lost 6 bases and the J segment 8 bases; nucleotides outside the gene matches: 4. Per germline, CDR1 MDHEN and CDR2 SYDVKM. The CDR3 loop spans 12 amino acids. The CDR3 DNA follows: TGTGCCAGCAGGTTGACTAGCCATGAGCAGTTCTTC. Its translation: CASRLTSHEQFF.

The genes are TRBV10-2 and TRBJ2-7; 9 bases are a match to TRBD2. With V trimmed by 7 bases and J by 2 bases, 6 bases remained unmatched. The CDR3 has 14 residues. Germline lookup yields CDR1 WSHSY and CDR2 SAAADI. The CDR3 bases are TGCGCCAGCACCAGTAGCGGGAGCCCCTACGAGCAGTACTTC. Protein sequence: CASTSSGSPYEQYF.

J is TRBJ1-5 and V is TRBV7-2, with unresolved D. The CDR3 is 14 residues long. Looked up from germline, CDR1 is SGHTA and CDR2 is FQGNSA. V was pared by 1 base and J by 0 bases, with 4 bases between. CDR3 DNA: TGTGCCAGCAGCTTAGTAAGTAGCAATCAGCCCCAGCATTTT. The encoded protein is CASSLVSSNQPQHF.